This TCR beta chain was captured by sequencing in a study of liver allograft versus peripheral blood T cells. Study background: Transplanted livers held T cell receptor repertoires, and these were compared with repertoires in recipients' peripheral blood. Study-wide results and limits: Inside liver allografts, T cell receptor repertoires reportedly diverged from the repertoires found in peripheral blood.

Only a few counts were recorded for this clonotype. What it binds is unknown. TCRdb called the reads again in MiXCR, with one record for every CDR3 protein. The repertoire holds 5,000 to 6,500 distinct CDR3 sequences, 16% seen once, with roughly 50% in the top ten. This sequence was found in a human patient who had a liver transplant. The graft donor may have given rise to some T cells.

This CDR3 reads CASSSGQPYEQYF. The CDR3 nucleotides read TGTGCCAGCAGTTCAGGACAACCTTACGAGCAGTACTTC. The chain uses TRBV12-3 or TRBV12-4 and TRBJ2-7, with a weak D call TRBD1 (5 bases). This CDR3 comprises 13 residues. Trimming stripped 4 bases from V and 4 bases from J, with 11 bases between.